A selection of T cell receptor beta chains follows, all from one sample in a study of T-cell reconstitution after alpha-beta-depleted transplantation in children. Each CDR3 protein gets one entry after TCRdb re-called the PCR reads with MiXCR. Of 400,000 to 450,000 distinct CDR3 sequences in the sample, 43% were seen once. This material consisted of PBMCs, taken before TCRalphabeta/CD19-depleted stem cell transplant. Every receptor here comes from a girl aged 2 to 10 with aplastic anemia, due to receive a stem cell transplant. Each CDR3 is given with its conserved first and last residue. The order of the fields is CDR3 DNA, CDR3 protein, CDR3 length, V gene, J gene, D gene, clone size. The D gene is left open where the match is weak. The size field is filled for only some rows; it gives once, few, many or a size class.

cdr3_nt: TGCGCCAGCAGTGAACCGGGGACCACAGATACGCAGTATTTT
cdr3_aa: CASSEPGTTDTQYF
cdr3_length: 14
v_call: TRBV10-2
j_call: TRBJ2-3
d_call: NA
clone_size: many

cdr3_nt: TGCAGCGTTAGGGGCTGGCTCCAGGGCACTGAAGCTTTCTTT
cdr3_aa: CSVRGWLQGTEAFF
cdr3_length: 14
v_call: TRBV29-1
j_call: TRBJ1-1
d_call: NA
clone_size: many

cdr3_nt: TGCAGCGTAGACGTAAGACGGATGAACACTGAAGCTTTCTTT
cdr3_aa: CSVDVRRMNTEAFF
cdr3_length: 14
v_call: TRBV29-1
j_call: TRBJ1-1
d_call: NA
clone_size: many

cdr3_nt: TGTGCCAGTAGTATAGTGACGGGGAACACTGAAGCTTTCTTT
cdr3_aa: CASSIVTGNTEAFF
cdr3_length: 14
v_call: TRBV19
j_call: TRBJ1-1
d_call: NA
clone_size: NA

cdr3_nt: TGTGCCAGCAGCTTGGCGGGGGAGAGTGAAGCTTTCTTT
cdr3_aa: CASSLAGESEAFF
cdr3_length: 13
v_call: TRBV5-6
j_call: TRBJ1-1
d_call: NA
clone_size: many

cdr3_nt: TGCAGTGCCCGAGAGGGAGGGATAGACACTGAAGCTTTCTTT
cdr3_aa: CSAREGGIDTEAFF
cdr3_length: 14
v_call: TRBV20-1
j_call: TRBJ1-1
d_call: NA
clone_size: few

cdr3_nt: TGTGCCAGCAGCCCGATGACTAGCTTATCGACCAATGAGCAGTTCTTC
cdr3_aa: CASSPMTSLSTNEQFF
cdr3_length: 16
v_call: TRBV7-9
j_call: TRBJ2-1
d_call: TRBD2
clone_size: NA

cdr3_nt: TGCAGTGCTAGTACCAGGACAGATACGCAGTATTTT
cdr3_aa: CSASTRTDTQYF
cdr3_length: 12
v_call: TRBV20-1
j_call: TRBJ2-3
d_call: NA
clone_size: NA

cdr3_nt: TGTGCCAGCAGCCGCGTAGTCCCAGTTCCCGGGGAGCTGTTTTTT
cdr3_aa: CASSRVVPVPGELFF
cdr3_length: 15
v_call: TRBV12-3/TRBV12-4
j_call: TRBJ2-2
d_call: NA
clone_size: NA

cdr3_nt: TGTGCCAGCAGCGTCGCTTCAGGGGGCCTTTCTGAAGCTTTCTTT
cdr3_aa: CASSVASGGLSEAFF
cdr3_length: 15
v_call: TRBV9
j_call: TRBJ1-1
d_call: TRBD1
clone_size: NA

cdr3_nt: TGTGCCAGCAGTTTAGGGAGCAGGGAGCTGTTTTTT
cdr3_aa: CASSLGSRELFF
cdr3_length: 12
v_call: TRBV12-3/TRBV12-4
j_call: TRBJ2-2
d_call: NA
clone_size: NA

cdr3_nt: TGTGCCAGTAGTAAGACTAGCGGGGGATACAATGAGCAGTTCTTC
cdr3_aa: CASSKTSGGYNEQFF
cdr3_length: 15
v_call: TRBV19
j_call: TRBJ2-1
d_call: TRBD2
clone_size: NA

cdr3_nt: TGTGCCAGCAGCTTGGGGATGGGGATGAACAATGAGCAGTTCTTC
cdr3_aa: CASSLGMGMNNEQFF
cdr3_length: 15
v_call: TRBV7-3
j_call: TRBJ2-1
d_call: NA
clone_size: NA

cdr3_nt: TGTGCCATCAGTGAGGGACAGTCCTTCTACGAGCAGTACTTC
cdr3_aa: CAISEGQSFYEQYF
cdr3_length: 14
v_call: TRBV10-3
j_call: TRBJ2-7
d_call: NA
clone_size: NA

cdr3_nt: TGTGCCATCAGTGAGATCGGCTCAGAAGAGACCCAGTACTTC
cdr3_aa: CAISEIGSEETQYF
cdr3_length: 14
v_call: TRBV10-3
j_call: TRBJ2-5
d_call: NA
clone_size: NA

cdr3_nt: TGCAGTGCTAGAGATTGGACTAGCGGCAGCCCCTCCGAGCAGTACTTC
cdr3_aa: CSARDWTSGSPSEQYF
cdr3_length: 16
v_call: TRBV20-1
j_call: TRBJ2-7
d_call: TRBD2
clone_size: few

cdr3_nt: TGCAGCGTTGCCCCCGGGACAGACCTAGGGGGCGAGCAGTACTTC
cdr3_aa: CSVAPGTDLGGEQYF
cdr3_length: 15
v_call: TRBV29-1
j_call: TRBJ2-7
d_call: TRBD1
clone_size: NA

cdr3_nt: TGTGCCACCAGTGGCGGGCGACAGGGTTTACACAATGAGCAGTTCTTC
cdr3_aa: CATSGGRQGLHNEQFF
cdr3_length: 16
v_call: TRBV24-1
j_call: TRBJ2-1
d_call: TRBD1
clone_size: NA

cdr3_nt: TGCGCCAGCAGCTTGGGACCCACAGGGGGCTTTAGGAATGAGCAGTTCTTC
cdr3_aa: CASSLGPTGGFRNEQFF
cdr3_length: 17
v_call: TRBV5-1
j_call: TRBJ2-1
d_call: TRBD1
clone_size: few

cdr3_nt: TGTGCCAGCAGTTTGGGGTACCGCACTGAAGCTTTCTTT
cdr3_aa: CASSLGYRTEAFF
cdr3_length: 13
v_call: TRBV27
j_call: TRBJ1-1
d_call: NA
clone_size: few

cdr3_nt: TGCAGCGTTGGGGACAGTGCAGAAGGTGGCTACACCTTC
cdr3_aa: CSVGDSAEGGYTF
cdr3_length: 13
v_call: TRBV29-1
j_call: TRBJ1-2
d_call: TRBD1
clone_size: many

cdr3_nt: TGTGCCAGCAGCACCCGGACAGTCACAGATACGCAGTATTTT
cdr3_aa: CASSTRTVTDTQYF
cdr3_length: 14
v_call: TRBV13
j_call: TRBJ2-3
d_call: NA
clone_size: once